Listed here are 4 T cell receptor beta chains from one sample, sequenced in a study of shared T cell receptors in the human thymus. Sequenced by immunoSEQ multiplex PCR; TCRdb stores in-frame clones only, minus some. Here the sample spans approximately 730,000 clones, approximately 85% being singletons. A further study also used this sample, focusing on human thymus T cells.

The sample comprised thymocytes. The receptors originated from a girl under three years old with a congenital heart defect.

This clone was detected only once. The chain couples TRBV27 to TRBJ2-3; TRBD1 aligns across 8 bases. The CDR3 covers 15 residues. Germline V gene data show CDR1 as MNHEY and CDR2 as SMNVEV (reference sequence). V lost 6 bases to trimming and J lost 2 bases; unmatched junction nucleotides: 7. CDR3 sequence: CASSPGQGSTDTQYF. The CDR3 bases are TGTGCCAGCAGCCCCGGACAGGGATCCACAGATACGCAGTATTTT.

The gene calls are TRBV7-2 and TRBJ1-2; TRBD1 matches 11 bases. In germline, CDR1 is SGHTA, CDR2 FQGNSA. The J segment lost 4 bases and the V segment lost 2 bases, leaving 12 bases of the junction unmatched. The CDR3 runs 18 residues. The CDR3 loop is CASSLRFGRTGGTYGYTF. The CDR3 region has the DNA TGTGCCAGCAGCTTAAGGTTTGGCAGGACAGGGGGCACCTATGGCTACACCTTC.

V usage is TRBV4-3 and J usage is TRBJ2-1, with 8 nucleotides matching TRBD2. Trimming took 4 bases from V and 6 from J; bases not matched to a gene: 11. This CDR3 spans 16 amino acids. Germline V lookup: CDR1 LGHNA, CDR2 YSLEER. CDR3 loop: CASSPTRGGPRNEQFF. The CDR3 DNA reads TGCGCCAGCAGCCCCACCCGGGGGGGACCCCGCAATGAGCAGTTCTTC.

CDR3 coding DNA: TGTGCCAGCAGCCAAAAAAGGGGGAGCGGGGGAGTTTACAATGAGCAGTTCTTC. Its protein is CASSQKRGSGGVYNEQFF. The chain uses TRBV4-2 and TRBJ2-1, with 8 positions matching TRBD2. Germline V gene sequence: CDR1 LGHNA, CDR2 YNFKEQ. The CDR3 covers 18 residues. V lost 2 bases to trimming and J lost 4 bases; unmatched junction nucleotides: 13.